This T cell receptor beta chain was identified during a study of cytomegalovirus exposure and HLA in healthy donors. Study as a whole: Unique TCR beta sequences numbering some 110 million came from approximately 180 million T cells in an earlier analysis. Broader study findings: Apparent HLA restriction characterized most CMV-associated TCR beta chains in a later analysis. A later analysis linked a missense DCLRE1C variant to TCR beta V- and J-gene trimming. Versus the approximately 670-donor mean, an Asian-associated ancestry cluster reportedly showed fewer N-insertions in a later analysis.

Both 60 Vbeta primers and 13 Jbeta primers went into the PCR. Measured with immunoSEQ multiplex PCR; TCRdb has only the in-frame clones, and not every one. Among around 240,000 clones, 82% were seen once, and the ten largest hold 4.5% to 6%. Concerning this clone itself: The antigen remains unidentified.

The TCR comes from a woman aged 40 to 49 in good health and CMV-seropositive. Sequences were obtained from PBMCs.

The CDR3 spells CASSQGVYGYTF. CDR3 nucleotide sequence: TGTGCCAGCAGCCAAGGAGTTTATGGCTACACCTTC. The rearrangement uses TRBV6-5 and TRBJ1-2; the D is unclear. Looked up from germline, CDR1 is MNHEY and CDR2 is SVGAGI. Trimming took off 6 bases at V and 5 bases at J, with 10 bases between the two ends. The CDR3 sequence is 12 residues long.